These 8 T cell receptor beta chains were sequenced from one sample in a study of T cells in Graves' hyperthyroidism and ophthalmopathy. RNA transcripts yielded amplified TCR beta CDR3 regions. HTBI primers were used for first-round RT-PCR of the TCR CDR3. TCRdb reprocessed the multiplex PCR reads via MiXCR and lists one record per CDR3 protein. The data contain some 600,000 distinct CDR3 sequences, approximately 15% of them singletons. Sequencing was carried out using blood. Receptors originate from a woman between 25 and 40 years old with Graves' hyperthyroidism that later progressed to Graves' ophthalmopathy.

This clonotype has at least ten counts. This chain connects TRBV7-2 to TRBJ1-2, with 8 bases lining up with TRBD1. Germline V gene sequence: CDR1 SGHTA, CDR2 FQGNSA. This CDR3 region has 14 residues. V was clipped by 2 bases and J by 7 bases; unmatched bases: 6. This chain's CDR3 is CASSLSRGHLGYTF. In DNA, the CDR3 is TGTGCCAGCAGCTTATCCAGGGGGCACCTTGGCTACACCTTC.

This sequence joins TRBV2 and TRBJ1-4; D not resolved. The CDR3 totals 16 residues. The germline gives CDR1 SNHLY, CDR2 FYNNEI. The V gene lost 6 bases and the J gene lost 0 bases, with 14 bases spanning the gap. The DNA of the CDR3 is TGTGCCAGCAGCTCGAAGGGATGGGCAACTAATGAAAAACTGTTTTTT. Amino acid sequence: CASSSKGWATNEKLFF. Looking up the rest from reference TRBV2 and TRBJ1-4 gives the full variable domain: EPEVTQTPSHQVTQMGQEVILRCVPISNHLYFYWYRQILGQKVEFLVSFYNNEISEKSEIFDDQFSVERPDGSNFTLKIRSTKLEDSAMYFCASSSKGWATNEKLFFGSGTQLSVL.

This clonotype was detected ten times or more. The rearrangement joins TRBV2 to TRBJ2-5; D is possibly TRBD2 (5 bases). The CDR3 extends over 15 amino acids. Germline CDR1 reads SNHLY; CDR2 reads FYNNEI. V was pared by 2 bases and J by 0 bases, with 10 bases between. The CDR3 loop is CASSENGIDQETQYF. Here the CDR3 DNA reads TGTGCCAGCAGTGAAAACGGGATCGACCAAGAGACCCAGTACTTC.

This clonotype has ten or more counts. This chain connects TRBV27 to TRBJ1-2, with a weak D call TRBD1 (5 bases). CDR3 length equals 12 residues. Trimming pared 3 bases from V and 8 bases from J, leaving 10 bases between. Germline assignment: CDR1 MNHEY and CDR2 SMNVEV (reference sequence). CDR3 protein: CASSFGGGGYTF. CDR3 coding DNA: TGTGCCAGCAGTTTTGGGGGAGGCGGCTACACCTTC.

This clonotype came up many times. This rearrangement joins TRBV28 to TRBJ2-2; TRBD2 is a possible D gene (5 bases). V gave up 6 bases and J gave up 1 base, with 9 bases separating them. Germline loops: CDR1 MDHEN, CDR2 SYDVKM. The length of the CDR3 is 14 residues. The CDR3: CASRPAGNTGELFF. The CDR3 DNA follows: TGTGCCAGCAGGCCTGCGGGGAACACCGGGGAGCTGTTTTTT.

This clonotype was seen ten or more times. This rearrangement joins TRBV30 to TRBJ1-6; D call uncertain. Trimming stripped 5 bases from V and 8 bases from J, with 16 bases between. The CDR3 has 14 residues. In germline, CDR1 is GTSNPN, CDR2 SVGIG (reference sequence). CDR3 region: CAWGRGAGDSPLHF. The CDR3 nucleotides are TGTGCCTGGGGACGGGGTGCGGGCGATTCACCCCTCCACTTT.

This clonotype was seen many times. The chain has TRBV7-9 and TRBJ1-1; D call uncertain. With 8 bases removed from V and 3 bases from J, the gap between germline ends came to 13 bases. The germline CDR1 and CDR2 sequences are SEHNR and FQNEAQ (reference sequence). CDR3 length equals 13 residues. The CDR3 protein is CASVLGRDTEAFF. CDR3 nucleotide sequence: TGTGCCAGCGTGCTAGGAAGAGACACTGAAGCTTTCTTT.

The chain uses TRBV11-3 and TRBJ1-4; tentatively, D is TRBD1 (5 bases). The V end lost 2 bases, the J end lost 4 bases, and 14 bases lay between the germline ends. Germline V gene lookup returns CDR1 SGHNT and CDR2 YENEEA. The CDR3 sequence is 16 residues long. This chain's CDR3 is CASSLPRGWGNEKLFF. CDR3 nucleotides: TGTGCCAGCAGCTTACCCCGGGGGTGGGGTAATGAAAAACTGTTTTTT.